This is a list of T cell receptor beta chains from one sample in a study of blood T cell repertoires in COVID-19. Clones were sequenced by immunoSEQ multiplex PCR, and TCRdb holds only the in-frame ones, with some missing. This sample has roughly 200,000 clones, with about 85% found just once. Input material: peripheral blood. All receptors derive from a woman under 30 who had recovered from COVID-19. The CDR3 runs from the conserved cysteine through the conserved F or W. D genes are given only for firm matches. The size field is filled for only some rows; it gives once, few, many or a size class.

cdr3_nt cdr3_aa clone_size j_call d_call v_call
TGTGCCACCAGTGACCCCGGGACACGGACATCACACTCTGGAAACACCATATATTTT CATSDPGTRTSHSGNTIYF once TRBJ1-3 - TRBV24-1
TGTGCCAGCAGCTTAAGATTGTCGGGACAGGGTCCTGAAAAACTGTTTTTT CASSLRLSGQGPEKLFF - TRBJ1-4 TRBD1 TRBV13
TGTGCCAGCAGCTTAGCGGGAGTAACAGATACGCAGTATTTT CASSLAGVTDTQYF - TRBJ2-3 - TRBV7-2
TGCGCCAGCAGCCAAAGCTTCCAAGAGACCCAGTACTTC CASSQSFQETQYF - TRBJ2-5 - TRBV4-1
TGTGCCAGCAGCTTAGCCCGGAGATTCGATGAAGCTTTCTTT CASSLARRFDEAFF - TRBJ1-1 - TRBV13
TGCGCCAGCTCTTGGACAGGGGAATATAGCAATCAGCCCCAGCATTTT CASSWTGEYSNQPQHF - TRBJ1-5 TRBD1 TRBV10-2
TGTGCCAGCAGTGCCGTAACTAGCGTAAGTGAGCAGTTCTTC CASSAVTSVSEQFF once TRBJ2-1 TRBD2 TRBV6-4
TGTGCCAGCAGTTTATCGGGAGACTACGAGCAGTACTTC CASSLSGDYEQYF - TRBJ2-7 - TRBV27
TGTGCCAGCAGTCAAAGCCGGGGGAGCTACGAGCAGTACTTC CASSQSRGSYEQYF - TRBJ2-7 - TRBV27
TGTGCCAGCAGCTTAACAGGTCTAGTCTACGAGCAGTACTTC CASSLTGLVYEQYF - TRBJ2-7 - TRBV13
TGTGCCAGCAGTTCACGGGGGGAGCAGTTCTTC CASSSRGEQFF - TRBJ2-1 - TRBV28
TGTGCCAGCACGGACAGGGCCTCTTCTGGGGCCAACGTCCTGACTTTC CASTDRASSGANVLTF - TRBJ2-6 TRBD1 TRBV19
TGTGCCACCAGTGCCCCGCCGACAGGGAAACATACACCTCGTAGCAATCAGCCCCAGCATTTT CATSAPPTGKHTPRSNQPQHF - TRBJ1-5 TRBD1 TRBV24-1
TGCGCCAGCAGTGGACAGTCGGGGGGCACTGAAGCTTTCTTT CASSGQSGGTEAFF - TRBJ1-1 - TRBV10-2
TGCGCCAGCAGCCAAGGACCGGGACTAGCCTACGAGCAGTACTTC CASSQGPGLAYEQYF once TRBJ2-7 TRBD2 TRBV4-3
TGTGCCAGCAGCCTCAAGGGGAGCGGGGTCGCCCATGAGCAGTTCTTC CASSLKGSGVAHEQFF - TRBJ2-1 TRBD2 TRBV6-2/TRBV6-3
TGTGCCAGCAGCCCAGGGTCTTCTAACTATGGCTACACCTTC CASSPGSSNYGYTF - TRBJ1-2 - TRBV5-4
TGTGCCAGCAGCCTACAGGGCACGAGCAATCAGCCCCAGCATTTT CASSLQGTSNQPQHF - TRBJ1-5 - TRBV7-2
TGCGCCAGCAGCCCGGAGGGGGGGTACGAGCAGTACTTC CASSPEGGYEQYF once TRBJ2-7 - TRBV5-1
TGTGCCAGCAGCTGGGGCAGGGATCAGCCCCAGCATTTT CASSWGRDQPQHF - TRBJ1-5 - TRBV5-4
TGTGCCTTACAGTCAACTAATGAAAAACTGTTTTTT CALQSTNEKLFF - TRBJ1-4 - TRBV30
TGTGCCAGCAGTACCCCAAGTTGGGGCGCCACTGAAGCTTTCTTT CASSTPSWGATEAFF - TRBJ1-1 - TRBV6-5
TGTGCCAGCATGAGAAAAGTTGAGGAGACCCAGTACTTC CASMRKVEETQYF - TRBJ2-5 - TRBV2
TGTGCCAGCAGCCCGACGCCCGGGACAGCGTACGAGCAGTACTTC CASSPTPGTAYEQYF - TRBJ2-7 TRBD1 TRBV6-5
TGTGCCAGCAGCTTAGGAGAGGGGGACGGGGATACGCAGTATTTT CASSLGEGDGDTQYF - TRBJ2-3 - TRBV7-9
TGTGCCAGCAGTGAAAGCCCGAACCCCCTCTACGAGCAGTACTTC CASSESPNPLYEQYF - TRBJ2-7 - TRBV6-1
TGTGCCATCAGTGAGGAAACTAGCGGGAGGAGGGAGACCCAGTACTTC CAISEETSGRRETQYF - TRBJ2-5 TRBD2 TRBV10-3
TGCGCCAGCAGCCAAGCTAGGACAGGGGACGGCTATGGCTACACCTTC CASSQARTGDGYGYTF once TRBJ1-2 TRBD1 TRBV4-3
TGTGCCAGCAGCCAAGAAGGGACTAGAATCCATGAGCAGTTCTTC CASSQEGTRIHEQFF - TRBJ2-1 TRBD2 TRBV4-2
TGTGCCAGTAGTCCCCGGGGACTATACAATGAGCAGTTCTTC CASSPRGLYNEQFF - TRBJ2-1 TRBD2 TRBV19
TGTGCCAGCACCGGGGGACTAGCGGGACACTACGAGCAGTACTTC CASTGGLAGHYEQYF - TRBJ2-7 TRBD2 TRBV25-1
TGTGCCAGCAGTTACTCGGACCAGGGCGGTGACACTGAAGCTTTCTTT CASSYSDQGGDTEAFF - TRBJ1-1 - TRBV6-5
TGTGCCAGCAGCCAAGGTATCGTCAGGGGTGGGCAGCCCCAGCATTTT CASSQGIVRGGQPQHF - TRBJ1-5 - TRBV16
TGTGCCAGCTGGGGAGACAGGGGTGATCGATCTGGAAACACCATATATTTT CASWGDRGDRSGNTIYF - TRBJ1-3 TRBD1 TRBV27
TGTGCCAGTAGTACAAGGGGTGCCCTAACACGATCCAATCAGCCCCAGCATTTT CASSTRGALTRSNQPQHF - TRBJ1-5 - TRBV19
TGTGCCAGCAGCTACTCCACAGATACGCAGTATTTT CASSYSTDTQYF - TRBJ2-3 - TRBV5-6
TGTGCCAGCAGCCCGCGGACAGGGGACACCGGGGAGCTGTTTTTT CASSPRTGDTGELFF - TRBJ2-2 TRBD1 TRBV9
TGTGCCAGAAGCCTTAGTGGACAGGTAAGTTTCTTT CARSLSGQVSFF - TRBJ1-1 TRBD1 TRBV5-3
TGTGCCAGCAGCTCGCAGGGGATGGACGAGCAGTACTTC CASSSQGMDEQYF - TRBJ2-7 - TRBV7-2
TGTGCCAGCAGCGTAGAGGGGGCCCCCTGGGGTGCCGGGGAGCTGTTTTTT CASSVEGAPWGAGELFF - TRBJ2-2 TRBD1 TRBV9
TGTGCCAGCAGTGGGACAGAATACCTTCTGGGCACTGAAGCTTTCTTT CASSGTEYLLGTEAFF - TRBJ1-1 TRBD1 TRBV27
TGTGCCAGCAGTTCCAGTAATTTCTACGAGCAGTACTTC CASSSSNFYEQYF - TRBJ2-7 - TRBV27
TGTGCCAGCAGTTACGCAGGGTTTGGGGCCAACGTCCTGACTTTC CASSYAGFGANVLTF - TRBJ2-6 - TRBV6-2/TRBV6-3
TGTGCCAGTAGTACGGGACTAGCGCGCACCGTACTAGCCAAAAACATTCAGTACTTC CASSTGLARTVLAKNIQYF - TRBJ2-4 TRBD2 TRBV19
TGTGCCAGCAGCAAAGAAACGTCGGGACTAGCGGGAGGGCCGATGTACAATGAGCAGTTCTTC CASSKETSGLAGGPMYNEQFF once TRBJ2-1 - TRBV21-1
TGTGCCAGCAGCCAAATAGCGGGACCTGTGGGCCCGCCCTACGAGCAGTACTTC CASSQIAGPVGPPYEQYF few TRBJ2-7 TRBD2 TRBV4-2
TGTGCCAGCGGGGGGGGCCTCCTCCTTAGTAACTATGGCTACACCTTC CASGGGLLLSNYGYTF - TRBJ1-2 - TRBV2
TGTGCCAGCAGCTTATTGACTAGCGGGAGACCTGAGCAGTTCTTC CASSLLTSGRPEQFF few TRBJ2-1 TRBD2 TRBV7-3
TGTGCCTGGAAAAGAGGTGGTCAGGCGGGATGGGGGGCTTTCTTT CAWKRGGQAGWGAFF - TRBJ1-1 - TRBV30
TGTGCCAGTAGACCGACAGGGGTCGGAAGCAATCAGCCCCAGCATTTT CASRPTGVGSNQPQHF - TRBJ1-5 TRBD1 TRBV19
TGTGCCAGCAGACTTGGACTAGACTACAATGAGCAGTTCTTC CASRLGLDYNEQFF - TRBJ2-1 TRBD2 TRBV6-5
TGTGCCAGCAGAATACCGGGACAGAGCTATGGCTACACCTTC CASRIPGQSYGYTF - TRBJ1-2 TRBD1 TRBV6-5
TGTGCCAGCAGCGGGGGCCAAAACATTCAGTACTTC CASSGGQNIQYF - TRBJ2-4 - TRBV7-9
TGTGCCATCAGTGAGTCCCCCCCCGCCGGGTACTTC CAISESPPAGYF - TRBJ2-7 - TRBV10-3
TGTGCCACCTCCGGGGGGCCGGTGAACACTGAAGCTTTCTTT CATSGGPVNTEAFF - TRBJ1-1 - TRBV15
TGTGCCAGCAGTTATAATTTGATAGAGACTTCCTACGAGCAGTACTTC CASSYNLIETSYEQYF - TRBJ2-7 - TRBV6-2/TRBV6-3
TGTGCCAGCACTCCTCTTAAGGGGACTTCTACCTACGAGCAGTACTTC CASTPLKGTSTYEQYF - TRBJ2-7 - TRBV2
TGTGCCAGCAGCAAGACAGGGGGCGCACTCAATGAGCAGTTCTTC CASSKTGGALNEQFF - TRBJ2-1 TRBD1 TRBV7-3
TGTGCCAGCAATTCTGCCTACGAGCAGTACTTC CASNSAYEQYF - TRBJ2-7 - TRBV6-5